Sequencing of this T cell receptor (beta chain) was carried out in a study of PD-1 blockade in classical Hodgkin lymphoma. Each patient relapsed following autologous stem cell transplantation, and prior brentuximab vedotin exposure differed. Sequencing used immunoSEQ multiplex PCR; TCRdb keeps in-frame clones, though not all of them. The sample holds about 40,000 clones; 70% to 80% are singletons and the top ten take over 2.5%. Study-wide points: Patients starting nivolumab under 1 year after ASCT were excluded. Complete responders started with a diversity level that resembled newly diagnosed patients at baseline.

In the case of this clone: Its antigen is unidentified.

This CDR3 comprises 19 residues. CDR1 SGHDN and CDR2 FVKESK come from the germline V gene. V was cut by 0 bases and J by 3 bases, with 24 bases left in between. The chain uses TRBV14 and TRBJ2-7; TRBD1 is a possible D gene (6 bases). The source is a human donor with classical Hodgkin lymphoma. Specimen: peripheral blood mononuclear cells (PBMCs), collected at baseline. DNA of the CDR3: TGTGCCAGCAGCCAAGAAGGAGTCCGGGACACCGCAATTCTCTACGAGCAGTACTTC. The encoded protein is CASSQEGVRDTAILYEQYF. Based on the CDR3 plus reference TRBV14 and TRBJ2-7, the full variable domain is EAGVTQFPSHSVIEKGQTVTLRCDPISGHDNLYWYRRVMGKEIKFLLHFVKESKQDESGMPNNRFLAERTGGTYSTLKVQPAELEDSGVYFCASSQEGVRDTAILYEQYFGPGTRLTVT.